This T cell receptor beta chain was recorded in a study of technical replicates of blood from a handful of donors. Here immunoSEQ multiplex PCR was the method, and the copy in TCRdb shows in-frame clones only, minus some. The sample has 79,000 or so clones; approximately 91% are singletons. The CDR3 extends over 13 amino acids. The junction had 0 bases not matched to a gene; V was cut back by 2 bases and J by 1 base. CDR1 is GTSNPN, CDR2 SVGIG, per germline (reference sequence). Sequencing was done on a sample of T cells isolated from PBMCs. The J gene is TRBJ1-1, the V gene TRBV30; 8 positions agree with TRBD1. This TCR came from a human donor in good health. The DNA for the CDR3 is TGTGCCTGGAGTACAGGGGGGAACACTGAAGCTTTCTTT. It translates to CAWSTGGNTEAFF. The full variable domain, completed using reference TRBV30 and TRBJ1-1, is SQTIHQWPATLVQPVGSPLSLECTVEGTSNPNLYWYRQAAGRGLQLLFYSVGIGQISSEVPQNLSASRPQDRQFILSSKKLLLSDSGFYLCAWSTGGNTEAFFGQGTRLTVV.